These T cell receptor beta chains were read from a single sample in a study of blood T cells in healthy people across ages. TCRdb analysed the 5' RACE reads with MiXCR anew, one entry per CDR3 protein. The sample holds 1.5 million to 2 million distinct CDR3 sequences, about two fifths seen once. Sequencing was performed on blood. The receptors shown here come from a human donor in good health. CDR3s include the opening cysteine and the closing phenylalanine or tryptophan. Fields, in order: V gene, D gene, J gene, clone size, CDR3 protein, CDR3 DNA. D genes are given only for firm matches. The size field is filled for only some rows; it gives once, few, many or a size class.

V: TRBV5-1
D: NA
J: TRBJ2-7
size: NA
CDR3: CASSLAFDTEQYF
DNA: TGCGCCAGCAGCTTGGCCTTTGACACCGAGCAGTACTTC

V: TRBV15
D: TRBD2
J: TRBJ2-2
size: NA
CDR3: CATSRESGGGELFF
DNA: TGTGCCACCAGCCGAGAATCGGGGGGTGGGGAGCTGTTTTTT

V: TRBV7-3
D: TRBD1
J: TRBJ2-2
size: NA
CDR3: CASSLDRGRAGELFF
DNA: TGTGCCAGCAGCTTGGACAGGGGGCGCGCCGGGGAGCTGTTTTTT

V: TRBV9
D: NA
J: TRBJ2-3
size: NA
CDR3: CASSVAGTSERVAFDTQYF
DNA: TGTGCCAGCAGCGTGGCCGGGACTTCGGAACGGGTCGCGTTCGATACGCAGTATTTT

V: TRBV7-9
D: NA
J: TRBJ2-5
size: NA
CDR3: CASSLEGSGGTQYF
DNA: TGCGCCAGCAGCTTAGAAGGTAGCGGCGGGACCCAGTACTTC

V: TRBV12-3/TRBV12-4
D: TRBD1
J: TRBJ1-4
size: few
CDR3: CASSPGTGKEKLFF
DNA: TGTGCCAGCAGCCCCGGGACAGGGAAGGAAAAACTGTTTTTT

V: TRBV18
D: NA
J: TRBJ1-5
size: NA
CDR3: CASSPNPNRGNQPQHF
DNA: TGTGCCAGCTCGCCAAACCCTAACAGGGGCAATCAGCCCCAGCATTTT

V: TRBV29-1
D: TRBD2
J: TRBJ2-7
size: NA
CDR3: CSVGGGTPYEQYF
DNA: TGCAGCGTTGGGGGAGGGACTCCCTACGAGCAGTACTTC

V: TRBV2
D: TRBD1
J: TRBJ2-1
size: few
CDR3: CASSADRGRDEQFF
DNA: TGTGCCAGCAGTGCCGACAGGGGTAGGGATGAGCAGTTCTTC

V: TRBV5-5
D: TRBD1
J: TRBJ1-1
size: NA
CDR3: CASSNGQGLHTEAFF
DNA: TGTGCCAGCAGCAATGGACAGGGCCTTCACACTGAAGCTTTCTTT

V: TRBV20-1
D: TRBD1
J: TRBJ1-2
size: NA
CDR3: CSASTIQGASYGYTF
DNA: TGCAGTGCTAGCACTATACAGGGGGCCAGCTATGGCTACACCTTC

V: TRBV6-2/TRBV6-3
D: TRBD1
J: TRBJ2-7
size: many
CDR3: CASSYSTGGEQYF
DNA: TGTGCCAGCAGTTACTCCACAGGGGGCGAGCAGTACTTC

V: TRBV29-1
D: NA
J: TRBJ2-7
size: NA
CDR3: CSVVGSEAYEQYF
DNA: TGCAGCGTTGTGGGTAGCGAGGCCTACGAGCAGTACTTC

V: TRBV20-1
D: NA
J: TRBJ2-1
size: NA
CDR3: CSARGFAGGIIEQFF
DNA: TGCAGTGCTAGAGGGTTTGCAGGGGGGATAATTGAGCAGTTCTTC

V: TRBV5-1
D: NA
J: TRBJ2-1
size: few
CDR3: CASSLDANSYNEQFF
DNA: TGCGCCAGCAGCTTGGACGCCAACTCCTACAATGAGCAGTTCTTC

V: TRBV19
D: NA
J: TRBJ2-1
size: NA
CDR3: CASRNPFLSNEQFF
DNA: TGTGCCAGTAGAAACCCCTTTCTCTCCAATGAGCAGTTCTTC

V: TRBV6-4
D: NA
J: TRBJ1-1
size: few
CDR3: CASRHTGFEGTKNTEAFF
DNA: TGTGCCAGCAGACACACGGGATTTGAAGGCACCAAAAACACTGAAGCTTTCTTT

V: TRBV7-2
D: TRBD1
J: TRBJ2-1
size: once
CDR3: CASSLGTGFLGYNEQFF
DNA: TGTGCCAGCAGCTTAGGGACAGGGTTTTTAGGGTACAATGAGCAGTTCTTC

V: TRBV28
D: TRBD1
J: TRBJ2-7
size: NA
CDR3: CASSSGQGVFYEQYF
DNA: TGTGCCAGCAGTTCCGGACAGGGGGTGTTCTACGAGCAGTACTTC

V: TRBV4-1
D: NA
J: TRBJ2-5
size: few
CDR3: CASSLREIQETQYF
DNA: TGCGCCAGCAGCCTACGGGAAATCCAAGAGACCCAGTACTTC

V: TRBV5-1
D: NA
J: TRBJ2-4
size: NA
CDR3: CASSLAFGKGPSKGIQYF
DNA: TGCGCCAGCAGCTTGGCCTTTGGGAAGGGGCCTTCCAAGGGCATTCAGTACTTC

V: TRBV5-1
D: NA
J: TRBJ2-3
size: NA
CDR3: CASSLTGIINTQYF
DNA: TGCGCCAGCAGCTTGACCGGCATTATTAATACGCAGTATTTT

V: TRBV20-1
D: TRBD1
J: TRBJ2-7
size: NA
CDR3: CSADQTGGGNEQYF
DNA: TGCAGTGCTGACCAGACAGGGGGTGGGAACGAGCAGTACTTC

V: TRBV7-2
D: NA
J: TRBJ2-5
size: NA
CDR3: CASSPFASLETQYF
DNA: TGTGCCAGCAGCCCCTTTGCCTCATTAGAGACCCAGTACTTC

V: TRBV12-3/TRBV12-4
D: NA
J: TRBJ1-1
size: NA
CDR3: CASSLRAFLMNTEAFF
DNA: TGTGCCAGCAGTTTGAGGGCTTTTCTTATGAACACCGAAGCTTTCTTT

V: TRBV6-5
D: NA
J: TRBJ1-2
size: few
CDR3: CASSNRAHYGYTF
DNA: TGTGCCAGCAGTAACAGGGCCCACTATGGCTACACCTTC

V: TRBV20-1
D: NA
J: TRBJ2-3
size: NA
CDR3: CSASRLRGPTTDTQYF
DNA: TGCAGTGCTAGTCGGTTGCGGGGGCCTACCACAGATACGCAGTATTTT

V: TRBV11-3
D: NA
J: TRBJ1-2
size: NA
CDR3: CASSLEFGGYTF
DNA: TGTGCCAGCAGCTTAGAGTTCGGCGGCTACACCTTC

V: TRBV5-1
D: TRBD2
J: TRBJ2-1
size: NA
CDR3: CASSLRGGPGSYNEQFF
DNA: TGCGCCAGCAGCTTGCGGGGGGGGCCCGGTTCCTACAATGAGCAGTTCTTC

V: TRBV5-1
D: TRBD2
J: TRBJ2-3
size: few
CDR3: CASSPDSGGATDTQYF
DNA: TGCGCCAGCAGCCCGGATAGCGGGGGGGCCACAGATACGCAGTATTTT

V: TRBV20-1
D: NA
J: TRBJ2-5
size: many
CDR3: CSAPLVETQYF
DNA: TGCAGTGCCCCGCTCGTCGAGACCCAGTACTTC

V: TRBV25-1
D: NA
J: TRBJ2-7
size: NA
CDR3: CASSGDTGSHYEQYF
DNA: TGTGCCAGCAGTGGCGACACAGGGTCCCACTACGAGCAGTACTTC

V: TRBV7-8
D: NA
J: TRBJ2-7
size: NA
CDR3: CASRSEGTSYEQYF
DNA: TGTGCCAGCAGGTCAGAGGGGACGTCCTACGAGCAGTACTTC

V: TRBV20-1
D: NA
J: TRBJ1-1
size: few
CDR3: CSARSGRDTEAFF
DNA: TGCAGTGCTAGATCCGGTAGGGACACTGAAGCTTTCTTT

V: TRBV4-3
D: NA
J: TRBJ1-2
size: NA
CDR3: CASSQEIQGEGYTF
DNA: TGCGCCAGCAGCCAAGAGATCCAGGGAGAAGGCTACACCTTC

V: TRBV20-1
D: NA
J: TRBJ1-1
size: NA
CDR3: CSARRDWPEAFF
DNA: TGCAGTGCTCGTCGGGACTGGCCTGAAGCTTTCTTT

V: TRBV4-1
D: NA
J: TRBJ2-5
size: once
CDR3: CTSSQDRGQETQYF
DNA: TGCACCAGCAGCCAAGATCGCGGTCAAGAGACCCAGTACTTC

V: TRBV7-9
D: TRBD1
J: TRBJ2-1
size: once
CDR3: CASSQRQGIFNEQFF
DNA: TGTGCCAGCAGCCAAAGACAGGGGATATTCAATGAGCAGTTCTTC

V: TRBV7-2
D: NA
J: TRBJ1-2
size: NA
CDR3: CASSFYGRAGYTF
DNA: TGTGCCAGCAGCTTTTATGGCAGGGCTGGCTACACCTTC

V: TRBV5-6
D: TRBD1
J: TRBJ1-5
size: NA
CDR3: CASSARTGGRQPQHF
DNA: TGTGCCAGCAGCGCCCGGACAGGGGGCCGTCAGCCCCAGCATTTT

V: TRBV7-8
D: TRBD2
J: TRBJ2-5
size: many
CDR3: CASSRPGLAGGQETQYF
DNA: TGTGCCAGCAGCCGCCCCGGACTAGCGGGGGGGCAAGAGACCCAGTACTTC

V: TRBV20-1
D: TRBD2
J: TRBJ2-1
size: few
CDR3: CSASSQTSGFSYNEQFF
DNA: TGCAGTGCTTCATCCCAAACTAGCGGGTTCTCCTACAATGAGCAGTTCTTC

V: TRBV7-3
D: NA
J: TRBJ2-7
size: few
CDR3: CASSVGARSEQYF
DNA: TGTGCCAGCAGCGTAGGGGCCCGTAGCGAGCAGTACTTC

V: TRBV6-6
D: TRBD2
J: TRBJ2-5
size: NA
CDR3: CASRLGLAGGQETQYF
DNA: TGTGCCAGCAGACTCGGACTAGCGGGGGGCCAAGAGACCCAGTACTTC

V: TRBV7-9
D: NA
J: TRBJ2-7
size: few
CDR3: CASSPESGYEQYF
DNA: TGTGCCAGCAGCCCTGAGTCAGGGTACGAGCAGTACTTC

V: TRBV7-2
D: NA
J: TRBJ2-7
size: NA
CDR3: CTSSLLPEHYYEQYF
DNA: TGTACCAGCAGCTTATTGCCTGAACACTACTACGAGCAGTACTTC